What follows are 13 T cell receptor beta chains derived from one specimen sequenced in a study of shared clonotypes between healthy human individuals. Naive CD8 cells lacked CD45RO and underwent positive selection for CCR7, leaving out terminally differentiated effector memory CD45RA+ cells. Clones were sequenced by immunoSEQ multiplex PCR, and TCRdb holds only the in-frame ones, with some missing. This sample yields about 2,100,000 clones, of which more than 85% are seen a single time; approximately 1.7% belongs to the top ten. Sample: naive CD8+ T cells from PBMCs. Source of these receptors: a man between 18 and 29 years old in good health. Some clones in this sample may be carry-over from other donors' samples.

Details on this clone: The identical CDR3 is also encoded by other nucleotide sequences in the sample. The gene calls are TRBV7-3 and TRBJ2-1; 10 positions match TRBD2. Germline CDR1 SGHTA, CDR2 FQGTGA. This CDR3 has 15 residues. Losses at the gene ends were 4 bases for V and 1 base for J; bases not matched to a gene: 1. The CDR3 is CASSSLAGSYNEQFF. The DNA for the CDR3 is TGTGCCAGCAGCTCACTAGCGGGATCCTACAATGAGCAGTTCTTC.

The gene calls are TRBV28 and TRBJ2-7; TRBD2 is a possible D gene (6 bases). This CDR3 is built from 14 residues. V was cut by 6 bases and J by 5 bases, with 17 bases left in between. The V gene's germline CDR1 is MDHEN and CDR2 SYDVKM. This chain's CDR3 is CASSQLGGAHEQYF. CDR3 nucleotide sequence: TGTGCCAGCAGCCAACTAGGAGGGGCACACGAGCAGTACTTC.

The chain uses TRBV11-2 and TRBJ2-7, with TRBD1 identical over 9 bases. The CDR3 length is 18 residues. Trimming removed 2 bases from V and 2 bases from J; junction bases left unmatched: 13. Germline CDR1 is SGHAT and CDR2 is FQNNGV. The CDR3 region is CASSLSKSPGQGPYEQYF. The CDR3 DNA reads TGTGCCAGCAGCTTATCGAAAAGTCCGGGACAGGGACCCTACGAGCAGTACTTC.

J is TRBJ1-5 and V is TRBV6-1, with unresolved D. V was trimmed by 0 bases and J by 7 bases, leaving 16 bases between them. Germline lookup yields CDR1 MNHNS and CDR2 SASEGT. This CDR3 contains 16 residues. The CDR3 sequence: CASSEAPSLSIQPQHF. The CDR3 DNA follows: TGTGCCAGCAGTGAAGCGCCTAGTCTGAGTATCCAGCCCCAGCATTTT.

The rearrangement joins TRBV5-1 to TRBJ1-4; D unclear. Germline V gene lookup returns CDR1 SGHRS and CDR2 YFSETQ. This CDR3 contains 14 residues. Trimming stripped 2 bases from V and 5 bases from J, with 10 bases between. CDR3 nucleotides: TGCGCCAGCAGCTTCTTCGGCATAAATGAAAAACTGTTTTTT. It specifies CASSFFGINEKLFF. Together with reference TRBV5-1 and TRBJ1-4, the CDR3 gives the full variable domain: KAGVTQTPRYLIKTRGQQVTLSCSPISGHRSVSWYQQTPGQGLQFLFEYFSETQRNKGNFPGRFSGRQFSNSRSEMNVSTLELGDSALYLCASSFFGINEKLFFGSGTQLSVL.

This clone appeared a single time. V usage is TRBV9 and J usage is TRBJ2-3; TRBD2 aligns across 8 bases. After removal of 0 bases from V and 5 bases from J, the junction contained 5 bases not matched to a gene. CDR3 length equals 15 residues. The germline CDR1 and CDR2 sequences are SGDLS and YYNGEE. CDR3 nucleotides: TGTGCCAGCAGCGTAGAGGGTCTAGCGGGAGATACGCAGTATTTT. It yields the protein CASSVEGLAGDTQYF.

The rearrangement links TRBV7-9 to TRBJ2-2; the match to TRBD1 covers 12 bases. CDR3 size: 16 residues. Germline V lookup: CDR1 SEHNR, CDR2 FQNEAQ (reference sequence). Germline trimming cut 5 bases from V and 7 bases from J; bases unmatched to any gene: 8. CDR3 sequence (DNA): TGTGCCAGCAGCGTGGGGACAGGGGGCGACGGCGGGGAGCTGTTTTTT. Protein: CASSVGTGGDGGELFF.

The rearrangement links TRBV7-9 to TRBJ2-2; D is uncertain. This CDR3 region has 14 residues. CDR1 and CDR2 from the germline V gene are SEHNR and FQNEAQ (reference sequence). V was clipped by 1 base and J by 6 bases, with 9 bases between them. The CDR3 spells CASSLVVVSGELFF. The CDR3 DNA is TGTGCCAGCAGCTTAGTCGTAGTGTCCGGGGAGCTGTTTTTT.

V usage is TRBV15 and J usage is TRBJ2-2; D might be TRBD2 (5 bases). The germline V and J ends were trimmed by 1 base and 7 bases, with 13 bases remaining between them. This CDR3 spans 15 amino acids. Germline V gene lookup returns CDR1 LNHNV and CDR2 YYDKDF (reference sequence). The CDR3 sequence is CATSRGRDLGGELFF. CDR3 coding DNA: TGTGCCACCAGCAGAGGTCGGGATTTGGGCGGGGAGCTGTTTTTT.

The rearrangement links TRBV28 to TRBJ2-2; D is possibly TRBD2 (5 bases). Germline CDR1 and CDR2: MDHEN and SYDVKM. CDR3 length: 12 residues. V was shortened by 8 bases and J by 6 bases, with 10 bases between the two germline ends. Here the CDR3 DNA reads TGTGCCAGCCGAGGGTCCCCCGGGGAGCTGTTTTTT. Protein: CASRGSPGELFF.

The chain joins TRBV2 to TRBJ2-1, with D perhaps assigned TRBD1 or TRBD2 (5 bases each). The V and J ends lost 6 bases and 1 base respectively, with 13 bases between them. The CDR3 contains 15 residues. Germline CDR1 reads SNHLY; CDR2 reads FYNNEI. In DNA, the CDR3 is TGTGCCAGCAGGGGGCCGGGGCCATCCTACAATGAGCAGTTCTTC. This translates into CASRGPGPSYNEQFF. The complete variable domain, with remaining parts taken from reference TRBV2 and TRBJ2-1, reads EPEVTQTPSHQVTQMGQEVILRCVPISNHLYFYWYRQILGQKVEFLVSFYNNEISEKSEIFDDQFSVERPDGSNFTLKIRSTKLEDSAMYFCASRGPGPSYNEQFFGPGTRLTVL.

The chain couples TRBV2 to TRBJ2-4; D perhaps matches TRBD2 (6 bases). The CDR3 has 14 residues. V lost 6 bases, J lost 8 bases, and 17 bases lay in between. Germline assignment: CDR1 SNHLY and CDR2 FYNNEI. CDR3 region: CASSDGRPGDIQYF. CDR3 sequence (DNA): TGTGCCAGCAGCGATGGTCGCCCGGGAGACATTCAGTACTTC.

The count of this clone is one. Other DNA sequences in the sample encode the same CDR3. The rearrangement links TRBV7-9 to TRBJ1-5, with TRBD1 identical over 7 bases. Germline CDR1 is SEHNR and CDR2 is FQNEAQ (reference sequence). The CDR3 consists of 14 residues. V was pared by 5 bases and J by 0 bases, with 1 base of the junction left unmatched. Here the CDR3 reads CASSGTDSNQPQHF. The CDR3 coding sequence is TGTGCCAGCAGCGGGACAGATAGCAATCAGCCCCAGCATTTT.